This entry lists 14 T cell receptor beta chains sequenced from one sample in a study of lymphopenia after photon versus proton radiotherapy (dated 2019 in TCRdb). Libraries were constructed by the immunoSEQ multiplex PCR assay. TCRdb holds this immuneACCESS table with in-frame rearrangements only. Some clones are missing; in checked studies, unresolved V genes explain under half, and the rest has no known cause. This sample is represented by tens of thousands of clones; around four fifths of them were singletons. About 29% of the sample goes to the ten largest clones. The specimen was peripheral blood, collected from a patient treated with photon-based radiotherapy. These receptors all come from a middle-aged man with gastric cancer.

The V and J genes are TRBV5-4 and TRBJ2-4; TRBD2 matches at 8 bases. The CDR3 extends over 17 amino acids. V was pared by 4 bases and J by 0 bases, with 9 bases of the junction left unmatched. In germline, CDR1 is SGHNT, CDR2 YYREEE (reference sequence). In DNA form, the CDR3 reads TGTGCCAGCAGCCGACATCCTAGCGGGCCAGCCAAAAACATTCAGTACTTC. Amino acids: CASSRHPSGPAKNIQYF.

This sequence joins TRBV5-4 and TRBJ1-1, with D perhaps matching TRBD1 (5 bases). The CDR3 consists of 15 residues. The germline gives CDR1 SGHNT, CDR2 YYREEE (reference sequence). V lost 5 bases and J lost 1, with 15 bases in between. The CDR3: CASRFGGPTNTEAFF. DNA for the CDR3: TGTGCCAGCAGGTTTGGGGGACCCACGAACACTGAAGCTTTCTTT.

This clone turned up a few times. J is TRBJ2-7 and V is TRBV7-2; TRBD2 matches at 7 bases. V gave up 4 bases and J gave up 2 bases; unmatched junction bases: 5. Looked up from germline, CDR1 is SGHTA and CDR2 is FQGNSA. The CDR3 length is 14 residues. Here the CDR3 DNA reads TGTGCCAGCAGCTCGAACCGGGAGGCCTACGAGCAGTACTTC. It specifies CASSSNREAYEQYF.

V and J are TRBV13 and TRBJ2-7; TRBD1 matches at 7 bases. Trimming cost V 6 bases and J 1 base; bases outside gene matches: 9. CDR3 length: 15 amino acids. Germline V gene lookup returns CDR1 PRHDT and CDR2 FYEKMQ (reference sequence). The CDR3 reads CASSYEAGGSYEQYF. The CDR3 nucleotides are TGTGCCAGCAGTTACGAAGCAGGGGGTTCCTACGAGCAGTACTTC.

CDR3 bases: TGCGCCAGCAGCAGACATGAAGTGGGTAATGAGCAGTTCTTC. Amino acids: CASSRHEVGNEQFF. This chain links TRBV5-1 with TRBJ2-1; D is uncertain. V lost 4 bases, J lost 7 bases, and 15 bases lay in between. The CDR3 has 14 residues. Germline V gene data show CDR1 as SGHRS and CDR2 as YFSETQ. Combining the CDR3 with reference TRBV5-1 and TRBJ2-1 gives the whole variable domain KAGVTQTPRYLIKTRGQQVTLSCSPISGHRSVSWYQQTPGQGLQFLFEYFSETQRNKGNFPGRFSGRQFSNSRSEMNVSTLELGDSALYLCASSRHEVGNEQFFGPGTRLTVL.

V gene TRBV19 combines with J gene TRBJ2-7, with 8 bases fitting TRBD2. Unmatched junction bases numbered 6, after V lost 0 bases and J lost 2 bases. The CDR3 consists of 16 residues. Looked up from germline, CDR1 is LNHDA and CDR2 is SQIVND (reference sequence). CDR3 sequence reads: CASSIDGAGGTYEQYF. The CDR3, as DNA: TGTGCCAGTAGTATAGACGGGGCGGGAGGTACCTACGAGCAGTACTTC.

The chain couples TRBV28 to TRBJ1-4; 8 nucleotides match TRBD1. Germline CDR1 MDHEN, CDR2 SYDVKM. This CDR3 spans 15 amino acids. The trim removed 3 bases at V and 5 bases at J, leaving 5 bases unmatched. The CDR3 here is CASSFGDRINEKLFF. The CDR3, as DNA: TGTGCCAGCAGTTTCGGGGACAGGATAAATGAAAAACTGTTTTTT.

The rearrangement uses TRBV4-3 and TRBJ2-2; TRBD1 might be the D (8 bases). V shed 1 base and J shed 3 bases, with 15 bases lying between them. Germline CDR1 LGHNA, CDR2 YSLEER. The CDR3 extends over 17 amino acids. The CDR3 region has the DNA TGCGCCAGCAGCCAAGGGTTACAGGGGGGGTACACCGGGGAGCTGTTTTTT. Protein sequence: CASSQGLQGGYTGELFF.

V usage is TRBV11-2 and J usage is TRBJ2-5; TRBD1 matches at 12 bases. The junction had 2 bases not matched to a gene; V was cut back by 4 bases and J by 2 bases. CDR3 length: 15 residues. From germline, CDR1 is SGHAT and CDR2 FQNNGV. The CDR3 sequence is CASSSGQGAQETQYF. The DNA for the CDR3 is TGTGCCAGCAGCTCGGGACAGGGGGCACAAGAGACCCAGTACTTC.

V and J are TRBV4-1 and TRBJ1-4, with D tentatively TRBD1 (6 bases). This CDR3 has 13 amino acids. The germline gives CDR1 MGHRA, CDR2 YSYEKL. The V end was cut by 2 bases, the J end by 7 bases, with 8 bases between. The CDR3 is CASSQLRGEKLFF. Written as DNA, the CDR3 is TGCGCCAGCAGCCAACTCAGGGGTGAAAAACTGTTTTTT.

This rearrangement joins TRBV10-3 to TRBJ1-5; no definite D call. Germline V gene sequence: CDR1 ENHRY, CDR2 SYGVKD. The CDR3 runs to 14 residues. V shed 0 bases and J shed 11 bases, with 14 bases lying between them. The CDR3 loop reads CAISESSVLSTQHF. For the CDR3, the DNA is TGTGCCATCAGTGAGTCATCGGTCCTCTCGACCCAGCATTTT.

The rearrangement joins TRBV7-3 to TRBJ2-5; possibly TRBD1 for D (7 bases). Germline-derived CDR1 and CDR2 are SGHTA and FQGTGA. V was clipped by 0 bases and J by 5 bases, with 13 bases between them. CDR3 length equals 15 residues. CDR3 residues: CASSLTEGAGETQYF. The DNA for the CDR3 is TGTGCCAGCAGCTTAACGGAGGGGGCCGGGGAGACCCAGTACTTC.

The sample holds a few counts of this clone. The chain employs TRBV10-3 and TRBJ2-2; 14 bases map to TRBD2. CDR1 ENHRY and CDR2 SYGVKD come from the germline V gene. The CDR3 spans 18 residues. The V and J ends lost 7 bases and 3 bases, in that order; junction bases with no gene match: 10. The CDR3 sequence is CAITPGLAGATDTGELFF. DNA for the CDR3: TGTGCCATCACCCCGGGACTAGCGGGAGCAACGGACACCGGGGAGCTGTTTTTT.

V gene TRBV9 combines with J gene TRBJ2-3; TRBD2 agrees at 13 bases. CDR1 and CDR2 from the germline V gene are SGDLS and YYNGEE. CDR3 length: 16 amino acids. Trimming cost V 4 bases and J 3 bases; bases outside gene matches: 5. The CDR3 nucleotides read TGTGCCAGCAGCTACCGGACTAGCGGGAGTACAGATACGCAGTATTTT. It is translated as CASSYRTSGSTDTQYF.